This T cell receptor (beta chain) comes out of a study of T cell changes during pregnancy in multiple sclerosis. The assay was immunoSEQ multiplex PCR, and TCRdb's table has in-frame clones only and misses some. This sample has 100,000 or so clones, with over 75% found just once. CDR3 size: 16 residues. Per germline, CDR1 SGHDT and CDR2 YYEEEE. Trimming removed 3 bases from V and 2 bases from J; junction bases left unmatched: 6. This chain links TRBV5-6 with TRBJ1-5; 9 bases align to TRBD1. This sequence originates from a female donor in good health, enrolled as a control in a pregnancy study. Sequencing was performed on peripheral blood, taken in the second trimester of pregnancy. In nucleotides, the CDR3 is TGTGCCAGCAGCTCCGGGACAGGGTCAGGCAATCAGCCCCAGCATTTT. Its translation is CASSSGTGSGNQPQHF.